This T cell receptor (beta chain) was sequenced in a study of blood T cell repertoires in COVID-19. Across the whole study: The United States, Italy and Spain supplied acute and convalescent COVID-19 samples. The cDNA or gDNA used as material had been derived from T cells, B-cell-depleted T cells, or PBMCs.

Original analysis: How many nucleated cells were present was estimated from reference gene primer amplification. Libraries were prepared by immunoSEQ multiplex PCR; TCRdb keeps only in-frame clonotypes and omits some of them. The V and J calls and clone size come from that table; D and trimming were worked out from the DNA. Among roughly 130,000 clones listed, roughly 89% were seen once. A single count supports this clone. The V and J ends lost 0 bases and 3 bases respectively, with 6 bases between them. The V gene's germline CDR1 is GTSNPN and CDR2 SVGIG (reference sequence). The CDR3 length is 13 residues.

The sequenced sample consisted of peripheral blood. The chain uses TRBV30 and TRBJ1-5; D unclear. The receptor comes from a man aged 40-55 years with acute or convalescent COVID-19. CDR3 in amino acids: CAWSVRDNQPQHF. CDR3 nucleotide sequence: TGTGCCTGGAGTGTACGAGACAATCAGCCCCAGCATTTT.